Following are 20 T cell receptor beta chains from one sample sequenced in a study of blood T cell repertoires in COVID-19. Here immunoSEQ multiplex PCR was the method, and the copy in TCRdb shows in-frame clones only, minus some. The sample holds about 46,000 clones; around 87% are singletons and the top ten take 15%. What was sequenced was peripheral blood. The origin of the receptors is a human donor in a cohort sampled during active COVID-19.

This chain connects TRBV5-4 to TRBJ2-5; 12 nucleotides line up with TRBD2. The length of the CDR3 is 15 residues. The ends lost 1 base at V and 5 bases at J; junction bases unmatched: 3. Germline values: CDR1 SGHNT, CDR2 YYREEE (reference sequence). The CDR3: CASSLRLAGDETQYF. DNA for the CDR3: TGTGCCAGCAGCTTGAGACTAGCGGGGGACGAGACCCAGTACTTC. The whole variable domain, filled in from reference TRBV5-4 and TRBJ2-5, reads ETGVTQSPTHLIKTRGQQVTLRCSSQSGHNTVSWYQQALGQGPQFIFQYYREEENGRGNFPPRFSGLQFPNYSSELNVNALELDDSALYLCASSLRLAGDETQYFGPGTRLLVL.

The V and J genes are TRBV27 and TRBJ1-4, with 8 bases aligning to TRBD1. Germline loops: CDR1 MNHEY, CDR2 SMNVEV (reference sequence). The V gene end was trimmed by 6 bases and the J gene end by 2 bases; junction bases not matched to a gene: 5. This CDR3 is built from 15 residues. The CDR3 sequence is CASRTGAATNEKLFF. DNA for the CDR3: TGTGCCAGCAGGACAGGGGCGGCGACTAATGAAAAACTGTTTTTT.

The chain couples TRBV9 to TRBJ2-7; the match to TRBD2 covers 7 bases. Germline-derived CDR1 and CDR2 are SGDLS and YYNGEE. The CDR3 consists of 16 residues. Unmatched junction bases numbered 14, after V lost 3 bases and J lost 5 bases. CDR3 DNA: TGTGCCAGCAGCGCCCGCGATACCAAGCGGGAAAACGAGCAGTACTTC. Translated, it gives CASSARDTKRENEQYF.

This chain links TRBV7-6 with TRBJ2-5, with D tentatively TRBD2 (6 bases). Germline-derived CDR1 and CDR2 are SGHVS and FNYEAQ. This CDR3 spans 13 amino acids. V shed 3 bases and J shed 2 bases, with 7 bases lying between them. The CDR3 DNA follows: TGTGCCAGCAGCTTGGGACTGCAAGAGACCCAGTACTTC. Protein product: CASSLGLQETQYF.

This chain joins TRBV5-4 and TRBJ1-1; TRBD1 is a possible D gene (6 bases). The germline V gene has CDR1 SGHNT and CDR2 YYREEE (reference sequence). With 2 bases removed from V and 0 bases from J, the gap between germline ends came to 14 bases. The CDR3 covers 16 residues. The CDR3 loop is CASSFDRTALNTEAFF. CDR3 in DNA: TGTGCCAGCAGCTTTGATCGGACAGCATTGAACACTGAAGCTTTCTTT.

The rearrangement uses TRBV30 and TRBJ1-4; perhaps TRBD1 as D (5 bases). CDR3 size: 13 residues. The V end lost 5 bases, the J end lost 4 bases, and 11 bases lay between the germline ends. Germline V gives CDR1 GTSNPN, CDR2 SVGIG (reference sequence). CDR3 bases: TGTGCCTGGCAGGGCAGAGGTAATGAAAAACTGTTTTTT. It encodes CAWQGRGNEKLFF. The entire variable domain, with the rest obtained from reference TRBV30 and TRBJ1-4, is as follows: SQTIHQWPATLVQPVGSPLSLECTVEGTSNPNLYWYRQAAGRGLQLLFYSVGIGQISSEVPQNLSASRPQDRQFILSSKKLLLSDSGFYLCAWQGRGNEKLFFGSGTQLSVL.

This clone was counted between two and nine times. The V and J genes are TRBV7-2 and TRBJ2-7; 10 nucleotides align to TRBD2. This CDR3 is built from 15 residues. Trimming took 5 bases from V and 7 from J; bases not matched to a gene: 11. Germline V gene sequence: CDR1 SGHTA, CDR2 FQGNSA. The CDR3 is CASSLILAGAGEQYF. CDR3 DNA sequence: TGTGCCAGCAGCCTAATCCTAGCGGGGGCGGGGGAGCAGTACTTC. The variable domain in full, with the rest retrieved from reference TRBV7-2 and TRBJ2-7, is GAGVSQSPSNKVTEKGKDVELRCDPISGHTALYWYRQSLGQGLEFLIYFQGNSAPDKSGLPSDRFSAERTGGSVSTLTIQRTQQEDSAVYLCASSLILAGAGEQYFGPGTRLTVT.

The genes are TRBV2 and TRBJ1-1, with a weak D call TRBD1 (5 bases). V gave up 6 bases and J gave up 1 base, with 9 bases separating them. The germline CDR1 and CDR2 sequences are SNHLY and FYNNEI. The CDR3 consists of 13 residues. CDR3 sequence reads: CASRRTGNTEAFF. The CDR3 coding sequence is TGTGCCAGCAGGCGTACAGGGAACACTGAAGCTTTCTTT.

The rearrangement joins TRBV7-9 to TRBJ1-1; possible D gene TRBD1, 5 bases. The ends were cut back, 5 bases at V and 4 bases at J, with 11 bases in the middle. This CDR3 comprises 13 residues. CDR1 SEHNR and CDR2 FQNEAQ come from the germline V gene (reference sequence). The CDR3 DNA reads as TGTGCCAGCAGCACCAGGGTCGCCACTGAAGCTTTCTTT. It translates to CASSTRVATEAFF.

V usage is TRBV29-1 and J usage is TRBJ2-2; a weak D match, TRBD2 (5 bases). V was pared by 2 bases and J by 7 bases, with 5 bases between. This CDR3 has 11 amino acids. The germline gives CDR1 SQVTM, CDR2 ANQGSEA. The CDR3 here is CSVESGGELFF. As DNA, the CDR3 is TGCAGCGTTGAAAGCGGCGGGGAGCTGTTTTTT.

The chain links TRBV4-1 to TRBJ1-4; D is uncertain. This CDR3 is 14 amino acids long. Between the trimmed V and J ends, which lost 8 bases and 0 bases, there was a span of 10 bases. Germline V gene data show CDR1 as MGHRA and CDR2 as YSYEKL. In DNA form, the CDR3 reads TGCGCCAGCTCCACAGTTGCAACTAATGAAAAACTGTTTTTT. It encodes CASSTVATNEKLFF.

The chain combines TRBV4-3 with TRBJ2-7, with D perhaps TRBD2 (6 bases). V lost 4 bases and J lost 0, with 19 bases in between. CDR1 is LGHNA and CDR2 is YSLEER in the germline V gene. This CDR3 has 17 amino acids. The CDR3 sequence: CASSLEWEALLSYEQYF. DNA of the CDR3: TGCGCCAGCAGCCTCGAATGGGAGGCGCTACTCTCCTACGAGCAGTACTTC.

J is TRBJ2-7 and V is TRBV5-1; the D gene is possibly TRBD1 (6 bases). CDR3 size: 15 residues. The germline CDR1 and CDR2 sequences are SGHRS and YFSETQ. Deletions cut 0 bases from V and 4 bases from J, with 14 bases between. Written as DNA, the CDR3 is TGCGCCAGCAGCTTGGCTGGCGGACAGCTATACGAGCAGTACTTC. Its protein product is CASSLAGGQLYEQYF.

This clone has a single count. This chain joins TRBV6-6 and TRBJ1-6; D gene uncertain. With 2 bases removed from V and 10 bases from J, the gap between germline ends came to 6 bases. The CDR3 runs 12 residues. In germline, CDR1 is MNHNY, CDR2 SVGAGI (reference sequence). Written as DNA, the CDR3 is TGTGCCAGCAGTTACACTGAATCACCCCTCCACTTT. It codes for CASSYTESPLHF.

The V call is TRBV12-5, the J call TRBJ2-1, with 9 nucleotides matching TRBD1. The CDR3 runs to 15 residues. Per germline, CDR1 LGHNT and CDR2 FRNRAP. V lost 5 bases and J lost 7; bases outside the gene matches: 9. As DNA, the CDR3 is TGTGCTAGTGGTAGAACCGGGACAGGGATTAATGAGCAGTTCTTC. Its protein is CASGRTGTGINEQFF.

This clone is a singleton in its sample. The V gene is TRBV29-1, the J gene TRBJ1-4; the match to TRBD1 covers 9 bases. The CDR3 totals 14 residues. Trimming removed 3 bases from V and 6 bases from J; junction bases left unmatched: 5. CDR1 is SQVTM and CDR2 is ANQGSEA in the germline V gene. CDR3 sequence: CSVDGGQGYEKLFF. CDR3 in DNA: TGCAGCGTTGACGGGGGACAGGGTTATGAAAAACTGTTTTTT.

The chain joins TRBV4-2 to TRBJ2-7; TRBD1 is a possible D gene (5 bases). The CDR3 loop spans 13 amino acids. Germline V gives CDR1 LGHNA, CDR2 YNFKEQ. Deletions cut 7 bases from V and 2 bases from J, with 12 bases between. The CDR3 region is CASKRQDTYEQYF. CDR3 coding DNA: TGTGCCAGCAAACGGCAGGACACCTACGAGCAGTACTTC.

This clone was counted once. The J gene is TRBJ2-1, the V gene TRBV4-1; 7 bases fit TRBD1. V lost 1 base to trimming and J lost 9 bases; unmatched junction nucleotides: 9. The CDR3 covers 15 residues. The V gene's germline CDR1 is MGHRA and CDR2 YSYEKL. The CDR3 loop reads CASSQVAGGNGEQFF. The CDR3 DNA sequence: TGCGCCAGCAGCCAAGTGGCAGGGGGAAACGGTGAGCAGTTCTTC.

This clone was seen a few times. The chain is built from TRBV7-9 and TRBJ2-7, with D possibly TRBD1 on 7 matching bases. Trimming left V 3 bases short and J 11 bases short, with 11 bases between. The CDR3 runs 11 residues. The germline V gene encodes CDR1 SEHNR and CDR2 FQNEAQ (reference sequence). Here the CDR3 reads CASSFGRGEYF. In nucleotides, the CDR3 is TGTGCCAGCAGCTTCGGCAGGGGGGAGTACTTC.

This clone has only one observation. V is TRBV6-5 and J is TRBJ1-2, with D perhaps matching TRBD1 (6 bases). CDR3 length: 14 residues. Germline lookup yields CDR1 MNHEY and CDR2 SVGAGI. Deletions cut 5 bases from V and 4 bases from J, with 14 bases between. CDR3 sequence reads: CASSHRENSYGYTF. As DNA, the CDR3 is TGTGCCAGCAGTCACAGGGAGAACTCCTATGGCTACACCTTC.